These 3 T cell receptor beta chains originate from one sample sequenced in a study of blood T cell repertoires in COVID-19. Assay: immunoSEQ multiplex PCR; the TCRdb copy retains only in-frame clones and omits some. The sample contains some 250,000 clones, around 86% of which appear only once. Specimen: peripheral blood. Receptors originate from a man younger than 40 who had recovered from COVID-19.

The chain combines TRBV5-1 with TRBJ2-1; TRBD1 is a possible D gene (7 bases). V lost 3 bases and J 7 bases, leaving 17 bases between the germline ends. The CDR3 has 15 residues. Germline loops: CDR1 SGHRS, CDR2 YFSETQ. The CDR3 nucleotides read TGCGCCAGCAGCTCGACCCCCAGGGGGAGGAATGAGCAGTTCTTC. Translation gives CASSSTPRGRNEQFF.

V and J are TRBV2 and TRBJ1-5, with D perhaps matching TRBD1 (5 bases). The CDR3 runs 14 residues. The V gene's germline CDR1 is SNHLY and CDR2 FYNNEI. V gave up 6 bases and J gave up 6 bases, with 15 bases separating them. For the CDR3, the DNA is TGTGCCAGCAGCATGGGGGGGTACGGTCAGCCCCAGCATTTT. Translation: CASSMGGYGQPQHF.

The chain employs TRBV7-6 and TRBJ2-3; a possible D gene is TRBD1 (6 bases). V lost 1 base, J lost 6 bases, and 14 bases lay in between. Per germline, CDR1 SGHVS and CDR2 FNYEAQ. This CDR3 comprises 15 residues. This chain's CDR3 is CASSLGQGLGDTQYF. CDR3 coding DNA: TGTGCCAGCAGCTTAGGTCAGGGGCTGGGGGATACGCAGTATTTT.